The 29 T cell receptor beta chains reported below all come from one sample, sequenced in a study of T cell changes during pregnancy in multiple sclerosis. The repertoire was sequenced with immunoSEQ multiplex PCR; TCRdb's copy has only in-frame clones and lacks some. The table shows tens of thousands of clones, with 90% to 95% occurring only once. The sample was CD4+ T cells from peripheral blood mononuclear cells, taken before pregnancy. The source is a female donor with multiple sclerosis, enrolled in a pregnancy study.

V and J are TRBV7-2 and TRBJ1-6, with 8 bases identical to TRBD1. The CDR3 runs to 17 residues. Germline V gives CDR1 SGHTA, CDR2 FQGNSA. With V trimmed by 0 bases and J by 6 bases, 7 bases remained unmatched. CDR3 loop: CASSLATGGLINSPLHF. The CDR3 DNA reads TGTGCCAGCAGCTTAGCAACAGGGGGATTAATTAATTCACCCCTCCACTTT.

This CDR3 is CASMRVSAPDTQYF. CDR3 DNA sequence: TGTGCCAGCATGAGAGTCTCCGCCCCAGATACGCAGTATTTT. The chain has TRBV2 and TRBJ2-3; D is uncertain. The germline CDR1 and CDR2 sequences are SNHLY and FYNNEI. Trimming took 7 bases from V and 4 from J, leaving 15 bases between them. This CDR3 spans 14 amino acids.

The rearrangement links TRBV6-1 to TRBJ1-5; D possibly corresponds to TRBD1 (5 bases). Germline V gives CDR1 MNHNS, CDR2 SASEGT. V shed 3 bases and J shed 5 bases, with 8 bases lying between them. The CDR3 has 13 residues. This CDR3 reads CASSERDHQPQHF. The CDR3 nucleotides read TGTGCCAGCAGTGAGCGGGACCATCAGCCCCAGCATTTT.

The chain recombines TRBV4-3 with TRBJ2-4; TRBD1 agrees at 8 bases. Germline V gene lookup returns CDR1 LGHNA and CDR2 YSLEER. V dropped 1 base and J dropped 4; count of bases not matched to a gene: 6. The CDR3 extends over 16 amino acids. CDR3 region: CASSQGQGPAKNIQYF. The CDR3 region has the DNA TGCGCCAGCAGCCAAGGACAGGGGCCCGCAAAAAACATTCAGTACTTC.

The chain uses TRBV18 and TRBJ2-7, with D possibly TRBD2 on 5 matching bases. The ends were cut back, 4 bases at V and 5 bases at J, with 15 bases in the middle. The CDR3 runs to 14 residues. Per the germline V gene, CDR1 is KGHSH and CDR2 is LQKENI. CDR3 in amino acids: CASSRVTGFDEQYF. The DNA for the CDR3 is TGTGCCAGCTCACGGGTTACGGGGTTCGACGAGCAGTACTTC.

CDR3 loop: CASSLEGGGDNQPQHF. CDR3 DNA: TGTGCCAGCAGCTTGGAGGGAGGGGGGGACAATCAGCCCCAGCATTTT. V is TRBV5-6 and J is TRBJ1-5; tentatively, D is TRBD1 (6 bases). Trimming took off 0 bases at V and 3 bases at J, with 13 bases between the two ends. The CDR3 contains 16 residues. Per the germline V gene, CDR1 is SGHDT and CDR2 is YYEEEE.

The rearrangement joins TRBV5-6 to TRBJ2-1, with 9 nucleotides matching TRBD2. Germline CDR1 and CDR2: SGHDT and YYEEEE. This CDR3 spans 14 amino acids. V lost 0 bases, J lost 6 bases, and 1 base stayed unmatched. The CDR3 loop reads CASSLEGLANEQFF. The CDR3 DNA sequence: TGTGCCAGCAGCTTGGAGGGACTAGCCAATGAGCAGTTCTTC.

This chain connects TRBV2 to TRBJ1-2; D remains unclear. Germline assignment: CDR1 SNHLY and CDR2 FYNNEI. V lost 3 bases to trimming and J lost 4 bases, with 9 bases between them. CDR3 size: 13 residues. The DNA for the CDR3 is TGTGCCAGCAGTGACCCAGGCATCTATGGCTACACCTTC. The encoded protein is CASSDPGIYGYTF.

V usage is TRBV28 and J usage is TRBJ2-5, with TRBD1 identical over 11 bases. The CDR3 has 16 amino acids. Germline V lookup: CDR1 MDHEN, CDR2 SYDVKM. Trimming at V came to 5 bases and at J to 4 bases, leaving 9 bases not matched to a gene. CDR3 amino acids: CASSGARTGGRETQYF. CDR3 nucleotides: TGTGCCAGCAGTGGCGCGCGGACAGGGGGCAGAGAGACCCAGTACTTC.

The J gene is TRBJ2-7, the V gene TRBV5-1, with D unresolved. The CDR3 loop spans 16 amino acids. V shed 3 bases and J shed 5 bases, with 21 bases lying between them. CDR1 and CDR2 from the germline V gene are SGHRS and YFSETQ. CDR3 protein: CASSSQGLDTRHEQYF. CDR3 in DNA: TGCGCCAGCAGCTCCCAAGGTCTAGATACACGGCACGAGCAGTACTTC.

The V and J genes are TRBV7-8 and TRBJ1-5; D is perhaps TRBD1 (5 bases). Germline V lookup: CDR1 SGHVS, CDR2 FQNEAQ. V dropped 5 bases and J dropped 0 bases, with 23 bases sitting between them. CDR3 length: 19 amino acids. Here the CDR3 reads CASSGLGQKVLHSNQPQHF. CDR3 sequence (DNA): TGTGCCAGCAGCGGGCTGGGGCAGAAAGTACTTCATAGCAATCAGCCCCAGCATTTT.

This clone was counted once. The V call is TRBV29-1, the J call TRBJ2-5, with 9 bases matching TRBD2. The CDR3 contains 14 residues. The J segment lost 5 bases and the V segment lost 5 bases, leaving 9 bases of the junction unmatched. Germline V lookup: CDR1 SQVTM, CDR2 ANQGSEA. CDR3 nucleotide sequence: TGCAGCGTTCGGGGTAGCGGGGGAGTGGAGACCCAGTACTTC. Protein: CSVRGSGGVETQYF. The entire variable domain, with the rest obtained from reference TRBV29-1 and TRBJ2-5, is as follows: SAVISQKPSRDICQRGTSLTIQCQVDSQVTMMFWYRQQPGQSLTLIATANQGSEATYESGFVIDKFPISRPNLTFSTLTVSNMSPEDSSIYLCSVRGSGGVETQYFGPGTRLLVL.

V usage is TRBV5-1 and J usage is TRBJ1-1, with D possibly matching TRBD1 (6 bases). The CDR3 has 14 residues. Trimming shortened V by 4 bases and J by 6 bases, and 16 bases separated the two germline ends. Germline-derived CDR1 and CDR2 are SGHRS and YFSETQ. The CDR3 spells CASSVTTGRAEAFF. The DNA of the CDR3 is TGCGCCAGCAGCGTCACAACAGGGCGGGCTGAAGCTTTCTTT.

This rearrangement joins TRBV5-6 to TRBJ1-1; D possibly corresponds to TRBD1 (6 bases). The V end was cut by 4 bases, the J end by 3 bases, with 19 bases between. CDR3 length equals 16 residues. Germline V CDR1 and CDR2: SGHDT, YYEEEE. The CDR3 here is CASSPVGAKGYTEAFF. In DNA, the CDR3 is TGTGCCAGCAGCCCTGTGGGGGCTAAAGGGTACACTGAAGCTTTCTTT. Based on the CDR3 plus reference TRBV5-6 and TRBJ1-1, the full variable domain is DAGVTQSPTHLIKTRGQQVTLRCSPKSGHDTVSWYQQALGQGPQFIFQYYEEEERQRGNFPDRFSGHQFPNYSSELNVNALLLGDSALYLCASSPVGAKGYTEAFFGQGTRLTVV.

The V and J genes are TRBV5-1 and TRBJ1-1; the match to TRBD1 covers 8 bases. The V segment lost 3 bases and the J segment 5 bases; nucleotides outside the gene matches: 3. CDR1 and CDR2 (germline): SGHRS, YFSETQ. This CDR3 region has 13 residues. The CDR3 loop is CASSSGQVTEAFF. In DNA, the CDR3 is TGCGCCAGCAGCTCGGGACAGGTAACTGAAGCTTTCTTT.

CDR3 amino acids: CASSSLALTVPSGNTIYF. In DNA, the CDR3 is TGCGCCAGCAGCTCCCTGGCCCTGACAGTCCCCTCTGGAAACACCATATATTTT. The genes are TRBV5-1 and TRBJ1-3; TRBD1 might be the D (5 bases). The CDR3 extends over 18 amino acids. The V gene's germline CDR1 is SGHRS and CDR2 YFSETQ. V was shortened by 3 bases and J by 0 bases, with 19 bases between the two germline ends.

This sequence joins TRBV6-4 and TRBJ2-7, with 8 bases that match TRBD1. V lost 3 bases and J lost 7; bases outside the gene matches: 5. The CDR3 loop spans 13 amino acids. The germline V gene encodes CDR1 MRHNA and CDR2 SNTAGT. The CDR3 here is CASSERQGLEQYF. In nucleotides, the CDR3 is TGTGCCAGCAGTGAGAGACAGGGGTTGGAGCAGTACTTC.

J is TRBJ2-3 and V is TRBV2, with D uncertain. The germline V gene encodes CDR1 SNHLY and CDR2 FYNNEI. Deletions cut 1 base from V and 3 bases from J, with 8 bases between. The CDR3 extends over 14 amino acids. In DNA, the CDR3 is TGTGCCAGCAGTGAAGTTTCGGGTACAGATACGCAGTATTTT. Amino acids: CASSEVSGTDTQYF.

The chain is built from TRBV5-6 and TRBJ1-3; 7 bases are a match to TRBD1. J was trimmed by 0 bases and V by 0 bases; bases with no gene match: 3. From germline, CDR1 is SGHDT and CDR2 YYEEEE. The CDR3 totals 16 residues. CDR3 region: CASSLVGDSSGNTIYF. The CDR3 DNA follows: TGTGCCAGCAGCTTGGTTGGGGACAGCTCTGGAAACACCATATATTTT.

The chain couples TRBV30 to TRBJ2-7, with D possibly being TRBD2 (6 bases). Germline lookup yields CDR1 GTSNPN and CDR2 SVGIG (reference sequence). V was cut by 0 bases and J by 2 bases, with 17 bases left in between. The CDR3 covers 16 residues. The CDR3 DNA sequence: TGTGCCTGGAGTGTACTTCCACTAGCTCTAACCTACGAGCAGTACTTC. It translates to CAWSVLPLALTYEQYF.

In this sample, this clone turned up once. The rearrangement joins TRBV5-4 to TRBJ2-5, with 13 bases lining up with TRBD2. CDR3 length: 16 amino acids. With 4 bases clipped from V and 3 bases from J, the junction kept 6 bases outside the gene matches. Germline V gene lookup returns CDR1 SGHNT and CDR2 YYREEE (reference sequence). CDR3 amino acids: CASSNPLAGGEETQYF. The CDR3 DNA sequence: TGTGCCAGCAGCAACCCACTAGCGGGAGGGGAAGAGACCCAGTACTTC. The full variable domain, in which reference TRBV5-4 and TRBJ2-5 provide the parts outside the CDR3, is ETGVTQSPTHLIKTRGQQVTLRCSSQSGHNTVSWYQQALGQGPQFIFQYYREEENGRGNFPPRFSGLQFPNYSSELNVNALELDDSALYLCASSNPLAGGEETQYFGPGTRLLVL.

The rearrangement joins TRBV7-9 to TRBJ2-7, with D possibly being TRBD1 (6 bases). Trimming pared 2 bases from V and 3 bases from J, leaving 14 bases between. The germline V gene has CDR1 SEHNR and CDR2 FQNEAQ (reference sequence). The CDR3 totals 15 residues. CDR3 amino acids: CASSLRGTQIYEQYF. CDR3 sequence (DNA): TGTGCCAGCAGCTTACGTGGGACACAAATCTACGAGCAGTACTTC.

This sequence joins TRBV28 and TRBJ1-5, with TRBD1 matching 8 bases. Germline assignment: CDR1 MDHEN and CDR2 SYDVKM. CDR3 length: 16 amino acids. V dropped 5 bases and J dropped 3; count of bases not matched to a gene: 9. The CDR3 DNA reads TGTGCCAGCAGTCTAGGGACAGGTACCCTCAATCAGCCCCAGCATTTT. Encoded protein: CASSLGTGTLNQPQHF.

The rearrangement uses TRBV30 and TRBJ2-6; D is perhaps TRBD1 (5 bases). The CDR3 has 13 amino acids. Looked up from germline, CDR1 is GTSNPN and CDR2 is SVGIG (reference sequence). V lost 8 bases and J lost 2, with 10 bases in between. CDR3 protein: CARKTAGANVLTF. The CDR3 nucleotides read TGTGCCAGAAAGACAGCTGGGGCCAACGTCCTGACTTTC.

The chain joins TRBV7-9 to TRBJ1-1; D might be TRBD1 (6 bases). The CDR3 is made up of 16 amino acids. V lost 0 bases, J lost 6 bases, and 17 bases lay in between. Germline CDR1 is SEHNR and CDR2 is FQNEAQ (reference sequence). CDR3 loop: CASSLAQGFSYSEAFF. For the CDR3, the DNA is TGTGCCAGCAGCTTAGCCCAGGGGTTTTCATATTCTGAAGCTTTCTTT.

DNA for the CDR3: TGCGCCAGCAGCCAAGTTGGGACACACTATGGCTACACCTTC. This codes for CASSQVGTHYGYTF. The chain recombines TRBV4-3 with TRBJ1-2, with D perhaps TRBD1 (6 bases). Deletions cut 1 base from V and 3 bases from J, with 9 bases between. The CDR3 has 14 amino acids. Per germline, CDR1 LGHNA and CDR2 YSLEER.

The gene calls are TRBV28 and TRBJ2-7; D remains unclear. This CDR3 contains 13 residues. V lost 7 bases, J lost 3 bases, and 13 bases lay in between. Per the germline V gene, CDR1 is MDHEN and CDR2 is SYDVKM. CDR3 DNA sequence: TGTGCCAGCACCGAGCACCTCGACTACGAGCAGTACTTC. Translation gives CASTEHLDYEQYF.

J is TRBJ2-3 and V is TRBV18; 14 nucleotides match TRBD2. Germline CDR1 and CDR2: KGHSH and LQKENI. The CDR3 spans 18 residues. V lost 5 bases to trimming and J lost 2 bases; unmatched junction nucleotides: 9. The CDR3 protein is CASSLAGTSGGPTDTQYF. The CDR3 nucleotides read TGTGCCAGCTCATTGGCCGGGACTAGCGGGGGCCCCACAGATACGCAGTATTTT.

This clone was observed a handful of times. The chain combines TRBV29-1 with TRBJ2-5, with no clear D. The CDR3 spans 13 residues. CDR1 and CDR2 (germline): SQVTM, ANQGSEA. The germline V and J ends were trimmed by 4 bases and 2 bases, with 11 bases remaining between them. The CDR3 region is CSVVSQAQETQYF. CDR3 DNA sequence: TGCAGCGTTGTGTCGCAGGCTCAAGAGACCCAGTACTTC. Together with reference TRBV29-1 and TRBJ2-5, the CDR3 gives the full variable domain: SAVISQKPSRDICQRGTSLTIQCQVDSQVTMMFWYRQQPGQSLTLIATANQGSEATYESGFVIDKFPISRPNLTFSTLTVSNMSPEDSSIYLCSVVSQAQETQYFGPGTRLLVL.